This paragraph covers one T cell receptor beta chain sequence. The data derive from a study of blood T cell repertoires in COVID-19. The overall study: Specimens from acute and convalescent COVID-19 originated in the United States, Italy and Spain.

The ends lost 0 bases at V and 8 bases at J; junction bases unmatched: 12. The CDR3 is made up of 16 amino acids. CDR1 is MGHRA and CDR2 is YSYEKL in the germline V gene. The data were produced by immunoSEQ multiplex PCR, yet TCRdb's version contains in-frame clones alone and is incomplete. The table includes about 160,000 clones, approximately 86% detected once. The rearrangement uses TRBV4-1 and TRBJ1-2, with 7 bases fitting TRBD1. Sequenced input: peripheral blood. This receptor was identified in a woman in her fifties or sixties with active or convalescent COVID-19. The CDR3 here is CASSQDGGGVIGGYTF. In DNA, the CDR3 is TGCGCCAGCAGCCAAGATGGAGGGGGCGTTATTGGAGGCTACACCTTC.